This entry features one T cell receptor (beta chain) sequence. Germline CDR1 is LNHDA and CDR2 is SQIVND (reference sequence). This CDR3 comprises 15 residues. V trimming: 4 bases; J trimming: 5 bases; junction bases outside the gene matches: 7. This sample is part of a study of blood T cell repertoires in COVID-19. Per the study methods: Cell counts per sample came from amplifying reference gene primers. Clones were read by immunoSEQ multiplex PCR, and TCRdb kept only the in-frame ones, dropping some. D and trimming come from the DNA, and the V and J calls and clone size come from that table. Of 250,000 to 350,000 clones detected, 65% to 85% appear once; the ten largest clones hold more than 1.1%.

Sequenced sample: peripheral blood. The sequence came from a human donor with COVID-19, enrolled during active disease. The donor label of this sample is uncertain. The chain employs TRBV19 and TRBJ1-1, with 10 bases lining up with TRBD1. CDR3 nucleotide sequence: TGTGCCAGTAGTACCCAGACAGGGGGCGAGACTGAAGCTTTCTTT. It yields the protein CASSTQTGGETEAFF.